The clone carrying this T cell receptor (beta chain) was detected a few times. Its cognate antigen is unknown. There are 14 residues in the CDR3. J gave up 3 bases and V 1 base, and 2 bases lay outside the gene matches. CDR1 and CDR2 (germline): LNHDA, SQIVND (reference sequence). This record belongs to a study of regulatory T cells in long-lasting Graves disease. Across the whole study: Recently diagnosed Graves' patients had received antithyroid drugs for under 3 months. General study results and limits: Whereas around 970 public clonotypes were shared by new patients, persistent patients shared more, at 2,741.

Time point indicated: newly diagnosed GD, antithyroid drugs for less than 3 months. PBMCs were the source of the RNA used for TCR sequencing. Patients with Graves' disease were diagnosed by American Thyroid Association guidelines. Combining iRepertoire HTBI primers with Arm-PCR of CDR3 regions, the authors built TCR beta libraries. From the multiplex PCR reads, TCRdb called clonotypes with MiXCR, one entry per CDR3 protein. This sample has roughly 420,000 distinct CDR3 sequences, with about 17% found just once. Another study also made use of these data, one on T cells in Graves' hyperthyroidism and ophthalmopathy. That publication notes: The study defined stable Graves' hyperthyroidism as no ophthalmopathy progression within 18 months.

Material: peripheral blood mononuclear cells (PBMCs), obtained at new diagnosis, from a patient treated with antithyroid drugs. The source of this sequence is a woman aged 18 to 35 with Graves disease. The chain carries TRBV19 and TRBJ2-7, with TRBD2 matching over 8 bases. In DNA form, the CDR3 reads TGTGCCAGTAGTATAGCGGGAGGGATCTACGAGCAGTACTTC. This gives the protein CASSIAGGIYEQYF.